Sequencing of this T cell receptor (beta chain) was carried out in a study of molecular identifiers for immune sequencing clone quantification. Previously described methods with listed TCR primers produced the bulk TCR libraries. TCRdb recomputed calls from the PCR reads with MiXCR, one row per CDR3 protein. The data show about 640,000 distinct CDR3 sequences, 15% to 20% seen once. Germline V gene data show CDR1 as SNHLY and CDR2 as FYNNEI. Trimming shortened V by 5 bases and J by 5 bases, and 12 bases separated the two germline ends. The CDR3 covers 13 residues. A CD8+CD4-CCR7+CD45RA+ phenotype served as the sorting definition for naive CD8 T cells.

The sample was naive CD8+ T cells from blood, with Jurkat cell RNA spiked in. Subset given: FACS-sorted CD8+CD4-CCR7+CD45RA+ naive T cells. V usage is TRBV2 and J usage is TRBJ2-5; no clear D. The TCR comes from a human donor in good health. Some libraries in this study had Jurkat cell RNA spiked in. The CDR3: CASSPSPWETQYF. CDR3 coding DNA: TGTGCCAGCAGTCCCTCCCCATGGGAGACCCAGTACTTC.